The 27 T cell receptor beta chains listed next were all sequenced from one sample in a study of cytomegalovirus exposure and HLA in healthy donors. The PCR ran on 60 Vbeta and 13 Jbeta primers. Method: immunoSEQ multiplex PCR; TCRdb's copy keeps in-frame clones and lacks some. The sample consists of about 130,000 clones, roughly three quarters of them appearing once. Specimen: PBMCs. These receptors were collected from a man aged 25 to 40 in good health and CMV-seronegative.

The chain has TRBV9 and TRBJ1-6, with D tentatively TRBD1 (6 bases). Germline V lookup: CDR1 SGDLS, CDR2 YYNGEE. The ends were cut back, 4 bases at V and 8 bases at J, with 16 bases in the middle. The CDR3 length is 15 residues. CDR3 coding DNA: TGTGCCAGCAGCCCCCGACAGGAGAGGGATTCACCCCTCCACTTT. Protein: CASSPRQERDSPLHF.

V and J are TRBV18 and TRBJ1-5, with 9 nucleotides matching TRBD1. The trim removed 4 bases at V and 7 bases at J, leaving 8 bases unmatched. The CDR3 loop spans 15 amino acids. Germline V gives CDR1 KGHSH, CDR2 LQKENI. The CDR3 region has the DNA TGTGCCAGCTCACACCGGACAGGGGAGAACCAGCCCCAGCATTTT. This codes for CASSHRTGENQPQHF.

V is TRBV25-1 and J is TRBJ2-2; 7 bases match TRBD1. Germline CDR1 MGHDK, CDR2 SYGVNS. J was trimmed by 4 bases and V by 8 bases; bases with no gene match: 7. The CDR3 runs to 14 residues. CDR3 residues: CASSRDSPTGELFF. The CDR3 DNA is TGTGCCAGCTCCCGGGACAGTCCCACCGGGGAGCTGTTTTTT.

The CDR3 here is CASSQEWLAGIYNEQFF. CDR3 nucleotides: TGCGCCAGCAGCCAAGAATGGCTAGCGGGCATATACAATGAGCAGTTCTTC. V usage is TRBV4-1 and J usage is TRBJ2-1; 8 bases fit TRBD2. The CDR3 is 17 amino acids. With 0 bases clipped from V and 4 bases from J, the junction kept 8 bases outside the gene matches. Germline-derived CDR1 and CDR2 are MGHRA and YSYEKL.

J is TRBJ1-1 and V is TRBV7-2; the D gene is possibly TRBD1 (6 bases). CDR3 size: 13 residues. The V end was cut by 5 bases, the J end by 3 bases, with 10 bases between. Per the germline V gene, CDR1 is SGHTA and CDR2 is FQGNSA. The CDR3 region is CASSLRQDTEAFF. CDR3 DNA sequence: TGTGCCAGCAGCCTCCGACAGGACACTGAAGCTTTCTTT. Full variable domain (missing parts from reference TRBV7-2 and TRBJ1-1): GAGVSQSPSNKVTEKGKDVELRCDPISGHTALYWYRQSLGQGLEFLIYFQGNSAPDKSGLPSDRFSAERTGGSVSTLTIQRTQQEDSAVYLCASSLRQDTEAFFGQGTRLTVV.

The chain uses TRBV5-8 and TRBJ2-1; 14 nucleotides agree with TRBD2. CDR3 length: 15 amino acids. The junction had 5 bases not matched to a gene; V was cut back by 4 bases and J by 8 bases. Per the germline V gene, CDR1 is SGHTS and CDR2 is YDEGEE. The CDR3 sequence is CASSPGTSGSDEQFF. In nucleotides, the CDR3 is TGTGCCAGCAGCCCCGGGACTAGCGGGAGCGATGAGCAGTTCTTC.

The V and J genes are TRBV7-9 and TRBJ1-5; weak D call: TRBD1 (6 bases). This CDR3 is 17 amino acids long. V lost 8 bases to trimming and J lost 0 bases, with 20 bases between them. Per germline, CDR1 SEHNR and CDR2 FQNEAQ (reference sequence). The CDR3 nucleotides are TGTGCCAGCTCAACGTGGGGGACACCGTATAGCAATCAGCCCCAGCATTTT. Protein: CASSTWGTPYSNQPQHF.

The gene calls are TRBV5-6 and TRBJ1-2, with 8 bases identical to TRBD1. From germline, CDR1 is SGHDT and CDR2 YYEEEE. The CDR3 has 17 residues. After removal of 4 bases from V and 0 bases from J, the junction contained 11 bases not matched to a gene. The CDR3 DNA sequence: TGTGCCAGCAGCCGTGGGACAGGACGGCCCGCTAACTATGGCTACACCTTC. It codes for CASSRGTGRPANYGYTF.

This chain joins TRBV27 and TRBJ2-7; D may be TRBD1 (6 bases). This CDR3 is 14 amino acids long. Germline lookup yields CDR1 MNHEY and CDR2 SMNVEV (reference sequence). V gave up 5 bases and J gave up 3 bases, with 14 bases separating them. This CDR3 is CASSHTGFGYEQYF. Here the CDR3 DNA reads TGTGCCAGCAGTCATACAGGGTTTGGCTACGAGCAGTACTTC.

This clone showed up just a few times. This chain connects TRBV11-2 to TRBJ2-1; TRBD2 matches 12 bases. Germline-derived CDR1 and CDR2 are SGHAT and FQNNGV. The CDR3 is 17 residues long. After removal of 5 bases from V and 9 bases from J, the junction contained 14 bases not matched to a gene. The CDR3 here is CASSPTTGTSGQVEQFF. For the CDR3, the DNA is TGTGCCAGCAGCCCAACAACCGGGACTAGCGGGCAAGTTGAGCAGTTCTTC.

Many counts were recorded for this clone. The chain employs TRBV28 and TRBJ2-1; D may be TRBD2 (5 bases). The germline gives CDR1 MDHEN, CDR2 SYDVKM. With 7 bases removed from V and 0 bases from J, the gap between germline ends came to 16 bases. The CDR3 contains 16 residues. The CDR3 spells CASTLGSGSSYNEQFF. The CDR3, as DNA: TGTGCCAGCACCCTAGGGAGCGGAAGCTCCTACAATGAGCAGTTCTTC. Supplemented by reference TRBV28 and TRBJ2-1, the full variable domain reads DVKVTQSSRYLVKRTGEKVFLECVQDMDHENMFWYRQDPGLGLRLIYFSYDVKMKEKGDIPEGYSVSREKKERFSLILESASTNQTSMYLCASTLGSGSSYNEQFFGPGTRLTVL.

V usage is TRBV7-9 and J usage is TRBJ2-5, with TRBD1 identical over 9 bases. The CDR3 sequence is 14 residues long. J was trimmed by 1 base and V by 4 bases; bases with no gene match: 1. From germline, CDR1 is SEHNR and CDR2 FQNEAQ (reference sequence). CDR3 residues: CASSSDRGQETQYF. DNA of the CDR3: TGTGCCAGCAGCTCGGACAGGGGCCAAGAGACCCAGTACTTC.

This chain links TRBV28 with TRBJ2-7; a weak D match, TRBD2 (6 bases). This CDR3 comprises 13 residues. V was clipped by 7 bases and J by 2 bases, with 12 bases between them. Per the germline V gene, CDR1 is MDHEN and CDR2 is SYDVKM. CDR3 DNA sequence: TGTGCCAGCACCATGCGGGGCCCCTACGAGCAGTACTTC. Protein sequence: CASTMRGPYEQYF.

J is TRBJ2-5 and V is TRBV6-5; maybe TRBD1 (6 bases). The CDR3 sequence is 14 residues long. Between the trimmed V and J ends, which lost 4 bases and 2 bases, there was a span of 11 bases. The germline gives CDR1 MNHEY, CDR2 SVGAGI. CDR3 bases: TGTGCCAGCAGTTTGACAGGTTTTCAAGAGACCCAGTACTTC. Its protein product is CASSLTGFQETQYF.

This clone was seen a few times. The chain recombines TRBV11-2 with TRBJ2-2; D might be TRBD2 (6 bases). Trimming took off 8 bases at V and 4 bases at J, with 14 bases between the two ends. The CDR3 extends over 14 amino acids. Germline CDR1 and CDR2: SGHAT and FQNNGV. Here the CDR3 reads CASREGLFTGELFF. The CDR3 DNA reads as TGTGCCAGCCGCGAGGGACTTTTCACCGGGGAGCTGTTTTTT. The complete variable domain, with remaining parts taken from reference TRBV11-2 and TRBJ2-2, reads EAGVAQSPRYKIIEKRQSVAFWCNPISGHATLYWYQQILGQGPKLLIQFQNNGVVDDSQLPKDRFSAERLKGVDSTLKIQPAKLEDSAVYLCASREGLFTGELFFGEGSRLTVL.

V is TRBV6-1 and J is TRBJ2-2; possible D gene TRBD1, 6 bases. Deletions cut 7 bases from V and 4 bases from J, with 10 bases between. There are 13 residues in the CDR3. Germline CDR1 and CDR2: MNHNS and SASEGT. CDR3 sequence: CASTGERTGELFF. In DNA form, the CDR3 reads TGTGCCAGCACAGGGGAGCGCACCGGGGAGCTGTTTTTT.

This clone was seen only a few times. The rearrangement joins TRBV19 to TRBJ2-7; 9 positions agree with TRBD2. Per the germline V gene, CDR1 is LNHDA and CDR2 is SQIVND (reference sequence). V lost 5 bases and J lost 2; bases outside the gene matches: 7. The CDR3 spans 15 residues. DNA for the CDR3: TGTGCCAGTAGTGCCAAGACTAGCGGCCCCTACGAGCAGTACTTC. This encodes CASSAKTSGPYEQYF.

This rearrangement joins TRBV29-1 to TRBJ2-1, with D tentatively TRBD2 (5 bases). Looked up from germline, CDR1 is SQVTM and CDR2 is ANQGSEA. This CDR3 has 11 residues. Trimming took off 4 bases at V and 12 bases at J, with 13 bases between the two ends. CDR3 protein: CSVGGESVQFF. The CDR3 DNA sequence: TGCAGCGTTGGTGGGGAGAGCGTGCAGTTCTTC.

This clone has just a few counts. V usage is TRBV7-2 and J usage is TRBJ2-6; D may be TRBD1 (6 bases). The CDR3 is made up of 16 amino acids. V was pared by 5 bases and J by 0 bases, with 11 bases between. Germline CDR1 reads SGHTA; CDR2 reads FQGNSA. CDR3 sequence: CASSKGGYSGANVLTF. The CDR3 region has the DNA TGTGCCAGCAGCAAAGGGGGTTACTCTGGGGCCAACGTCCTGACTTTC.

This chain joins TRBV6-6 and TRBJ2-3; D is uncertain. Germline CDR1 reads MNHNY; CDR2 reads SVGAGI (reference sequence). Trimming took off 6 bases at V and 0 bases at J, with 4 bases between the two ends. This CDR3 has 12 residues. CDR3 coding DNA: TGTGCCAGCAGCGGGAGCACAGATACGCAGTATTTT. Its protein product is CASSGSTDTQYF.

The chain is built from TRBV4-3 and TRBJ1-2; 9 bases align to TRBD1. Germline loops: CDR1 LGHNA, CDR2 YSLEER. J lost 3 bases, V lost 0 bases, and 14 bases had no gene match. The CDR3 runs 19 residues. CDR3 nucleotide sequence: TGCGCCAGCAGCCAAGATTTGGGTACAGGGGGCTCGGTGTACTATGGCTACACCTTC. This encodes CASSQDLGTGGSVYYGYTF.

This clone was seen a few times. The gene calls are TRBV4-3 and TRBJ1-3; D might be TRBD1 (5 bases). Germline CDR1 and CDR2: LGHNA and YSLEER. This CDR3 contains 18 residues. The V end lost 0 bases, the J end lost 0 bases, and 15 bases lay between the germline ends. The CDR3 reads CASSQDAGQVLSGNTIYF. CDR3 nucleotide sequence: TGCGCCAGCAGCCAAGATGCAGGGCAGGTACTCTCTGGAAACACCATATATTTT.

V usage is TRBV5-8 and J usage is TRBJ2-2; 12 nucleotides line up with TRBD1. Germline lookup yields CDR1 SGHTS and CDR2 YDEGEE. CDR3 length: 18 amino acids. The V segment lost 3 bases and the J segment 3 bases; nucleotides outside the gene matches: 9. CDR3 amino acids: CASSSRGQGAQDTGELFF. The CDR3 nucleotides are TGTGCCAGCAGCTCGCGGGGACAGGGGGCCCAGGACACCGGGGAGCTGTTTTTT.

The J gene is TRBJ2-1, the V gene TRBV5-6; TRBD2 matches 7 bases. V lost 4 bases to trimming and J lost 5 bases; unmatched junction nucleotides: 3. The CDR3 is 13 amino acids. The germline gives CDR1 SGHDT, CDR2 YYEEEE. The CDR3 bases are TGTGCCAGCAGCCCGGGACTAAACAATGAGCAGTTCTTC. Its protein product is CASSPGLNNEQFF.

This clone was seen only once. The gene calls are TRBV15 and TRBJ1-1; D gene unclear. CDR1 and CDR2 from the germline V gene are LNHNV and YYDKDF (reference sequence). The CDR3 contains 15 residues. The V end lost 0 bases, the J end lost 6 bases, and 14 bases lay between the germline ends. CDR3 DNA sequence: TGTGCCACCAGCAGAGATCGCTTGGAGGATCCTGAAGCTTTCTTT. It specifies CATSRDRLEDPEAFF. Complete variable domain (other parts from reference TRBV15 and TRBJ1-1): DAMVIQNPRYQVTQFGKPVTLSCSQTLNHNVMYWYQQKSSQAPKLLFHYYDKDFNNEADTPDNFQSRRPNTSFCFLDIRSPGLGDTAMYLCATSRDRLEDPEAFFGQGTRLTVV.

The CDR3 DNA is TGTGCCAGTACGGGTAATGTGGCCTATCAGCCCCAGCATTTT. It codes for CASTGNVAYQPQHF. V gene TRBV19 combines with J gene TRBJ1-5; no clear D. Deletions cut 7 bases from V and 5 bases from J, with 15 bases between. The CDR3 totals 14 residues. From germline, CDR1 is LNHDA and CDR2 SQIVND (reference sequence).

This clone was picked up one time. V and J are TRBV5-4 and TRBJ2-2; D not certain. Looked up from germline, CDR1 is SGHNT and CDR2 is YYREEE (reference sequence). The CDR3 sequence is 15 residues long. V was clipped by 3 bases and J by 1 base, with 10 bases between them. The CDR3 DNA follows: TGTGCCAGCAGCTCTCAGCGCGGGAACACCGGGGAGCTGTTTTTT. This codes for CASSSQRGNTGELFF.